This T cell receptor beta chain emerged from a study of T-cell reconstitution after alpha-beta-depleted transplantation in children. Worth noting for this clonotype: No antigen is known for it. This may stem from a read error, because a much larger clone lies one nucleotide away.

Study-level points and caveats: Some patients showed high day-60 TCRbeta diversity, which derived from surviving recipient T cells and thymic progenitors. From newly produced T cells came most of the T-cell counts and diversity one year after transplant. Approximately two months post-transplant, alpha-beta T cells reportedly originated from several hundred expanded graft clones.

Construction of the TCRbeta library involved unique molecular identifiers. TCRdb analysed the PCR reads with MiXCR anew, one entry per CDR3 protein. The repertoire holds some 70,000 distinct CDR3 sequences, with 4% to 5% as singletons. CDR1 WNHNN and CDR2 SYGVQD come from the germline V gene (reference sequence). This CDR3 comprises 13 residues. The V gene lost 0 bases and the J gene lost 2 bases, with 2 bases spanning the gap. This chain uses TRBV10-1 with TRBJ2-1; D remains unclear. The sequenced sample was PBMCs, mostly from graft donor cells, obtained 180 days after TCRalphabeta/CD19-depleted stem cell transplant. The receptor comes from a boy under three years old who had a stem cell transplant for acute myeloid leukemia, so the T cells may come from the graft donor. The CDR3 DNA reads as TGCGCCAGCAGTGAGTCCACCTACAATGAGCAGTTCTTC. It translates to CASSESTYNEQFF.